Listed here are 6 T cell receptor beta chains from one sample, sequenced in a study of T cell responses to AZD1222 COVID-19 vaccine. TCRdb's copy holds only in-frame clones and misses some; the assay was immunoSEQ multiplex PCR. The sample carries roughly 42,000 clones, roughly 80% recorded once. The sequences come from peripheral blood, collected on day 0 of AZD1222 vaccination. Receptors were obtained from an adult in good health.

The genes are TRBV6-5 and TRBJ2-2; perhaps TRBD1 as D (5 bases). V lost 6 bases and J 4 bases, leaving 12 bases between the germline ends. The CDR3 runs 14 residues. The germline V gene encodes CDR1 MNHEY and CDR2 SVGAGI. The chain's CDR3 is CASRDRSSTGELFF. The CDR3 DNA reads as TGTGCCAGCAGAGACAGATCGAGCACCGGGGAGCTGTTTTTT.

The chain recombines TRBV7-9 with TRBJ2-5; no firm D call. Germline lookup yields CDR1 SEHNR and CDR2 FQNEAQ (reference sequence). Between the trimmed V and J ends, which lost 0 bases and 5 bases, there was a span of 4 bases. This CDR3 has 12 residues. The CDR3 protein is CASSLAFETQYF. In DNA, the CDR3 is TGTGCCAGCAGCTTAGCGTTCGAGACCCAGTACTTC.

V and J are TRBV28 and TRBJ1-5; D perhaps matches TRBD1 (6 bases). CDR1 is MDHEN, CDR2 SYDVKM, per germline. The CDR3 is 14 amino acids. Trimming took 7 bases from V and 6 from J, leaving 16 bases between them. CDR3 DNA: TGTGCCAGCACCCCCCAAGGGGGATTTCAGCCCCAGCATTTT. This codes for CASTPQGGFQPQHF.

This clone was found a few times. This rearrangement joins TRBV19 to TRBJ1-4; no clear D gene. The CDR3 length is 14 residues. Germline V gives CDR1 LNHDA, CDR2 SQIVND (reference sequence). V was shortened by 7 bases and J by 6 bases, with 15 bases between the two germline ends. The CDR3 nucleotides read TGTGCCAGTATTCCCCGGGTTGATGATGAAAAACTGTTTTTT. Protein product: CASIPRVDDEKLFF.

This rearrangement joins TRBV27 to TRBJ1-1, with unresolved D. V dropped 2 bases and J dropped 4 bases, with 5 bases sitting between them. Per the germline V gene, CDR1 is MNHEY and CDR2 is SMNVEV (reference sequence). The CDR3 runs to 12 residues. The DNA for the CDR3 is TGTGCCAGCAGTTTACGAGGCACTGAAGCTTTCTTT. Its protein is CASSLRGTEAFF.

The V and J genes are TRBV29-1 and TRBJ1-6, with D possibly being TRBD1 (6 bases). CDR3 size: 13 residues. V was cut by 6 bases and J by 8 bases, with 14 bases left in between. Germline V lookup: CDR1 SQVTM, CDR2 ANQGSEA. The CDR3 reads CSVQDSGDSPLHF. The CDR3 DNA reads TGCAGCGTGCAGGACAGTGGGGATTCACCCCTCCACTTT.